The 7 T cell receptor beta chains presented below share a single source sample, sequenced in a study of T cell responses to AZD1222 COVID-19 vaccine. TCRdb keeps only in-frame clones here, not all; method: immunoSEQ multiplex PCR. In the table there are some 140,000 clones, roughly 90% of which are singletons. The specimen was peripheral blood, collected on day 0 of AZD1222 vaccination. These receptors came from an adult in good health.

The V and J genes are TRBV21-1 and TRBJ2-7; the D call of TRBD2 is as the table states it, not checked on the DNA. TRBV21-1 is labeled a pseudogene. This CDR3 is built from 16 residues. The CDR3, as DNA: TGTGCCAGCAGCAAAGAGGGAGAGACGAGCTCCTACGAGCAGTACTTC. This translates into CASSKEGETSSYEQYF.

The CDR3 protein is CASSQYELNTEAFF. The CDR3 DNA reads TGCGCCAGCAGCCAATATGAGCTCAACACTGAAGCTTTCTTT. The rearrangement joins TRBV4-1 to TRBJ1-1; D gene uncertain. Germline V gene data show CDR1 as MGHRA and CDR2 as YSYEKL. CDR3 length: 14 amino acids. V lost 2 bases, J lost 2 bases, and 9 bases lay in between.

This sequence joins TRBV6-5 and TRBJ1-1; 10 bases fit TRBD1. V lost 4 bases, J lost 5 bases, and 7 bases stayed unmatched. Germline V gene lookup returns CDR1 MNHEY and CDR2 SVGAGI. The CDR3 runs 15 residues. CDR3 sequence reads: CASSSGTGALTEAFF. The CDR3 DNA sequence: TGTGCCAGCAGTTCCGGGACAGGGGCCCTAACTGAAGCTTTCTTT.

This chain uses TRBV5-5 with TRBJ2-4, with D unclear. CDR1 SGHKS and CDR2 YYEKEE come from the germline V gene (reference sequence). This CDR3 is 15 amino acids long. Trimming left V 3 bases short and J 0 bases short, with 10 bases between. This CDR3 is CASSSSSLAKNIQYF. In DNA, the CDR3 is TGTGCCAGCAGCTCGAGCAGCCTAGCCAAAAACATTCAGTACTTC.

The chain combines TRBV9 with TRBJ1-1; possibly TRBD1 for D (5 bases). V was pared by 3 bases and J by 6 bases, with 12 bases between. The CDR3 covers 13 residues. CDR1 is SGDLS, CDR2 YYNGEE, per germline. The DNA for the CDR3 is TGTGCCAGCAGCGCTTGGGGGGACGCTGAAGCTTTCTTT. It translates to CASSAWGDAEAFF.

The chain uses TRBV9 and TRBJ1-1, with a possible D match to TRBD1 (6 bases). Trimming pared 4 bases from V and 1 base from J, leaving 14 bases between. The CDR3 runs 15 residues. The germline gives CDR1 SGDLS, CDR2 YYNGEE. The CDR3 sequence is CASSYSIGGNTEAFF. DNA of the CDR3: TGTGCCAGCAGCTACTCTATAGGGGGGAACACTGAAGCTTTCTTT.

The chain combines TRBV6-5 with TRBJ1-2; D is perhaps TRBD1 (5 bases). Per germline, CDR1 MNHEY and CDR2 SVGAGI. There are 13 residues in the CDR3. V lost 9 bases and J lost 2, with 13 bases in between. The CDR3 DNA reads as TGTGCCAGTCGGGAAGGGGTGAACTATGGCTACACCTTC. Its translation: CASREGVNYGYTF.